The rows below give T cell receptor beta chains drawn from one sample of a study of metastatic and nonmetastatic thyroid tumors. TCRdb re-clonotyped the PCR reads via MiXCR. The sample lists approximately 30,000 clones, about 17% occurring once. Sequencing used blood. Every receptor here comes from a female donor with papillary thyroid cancer or a benign thyroid nodule (not recorded which). Some clones in this sample may be carry-over from other donors' samples. CDR3s include the opening cysteine and the closing phenylalanine or tryptophan. D genes are given only for firm matches. Clone sizes are given selectively: once, few, many, or a class where the clone is expanded.

V,J,D,size,DNA,CDR3
TRBV11-3,TRBJ2-1,-,many,TGTGCCAGCAGCTCGGAGGCCCACAATGAGCAGTTCTTC,CASSSEAHNEQFF
TRBV20-1,TRBJ1-1,-,many,TGCAGTGCTAGAGGTGCCAGGCCTGCCACTGAAGCTTTCTTT,CSARGARPATEAFF
TRBV28,TRBJ1-2,TRBD1,many,TGTGCCAGCAGCGTGGGACAGGCAAACTATGGCTACACCTTC,CASSVGQANYGYTF
TRBV28,TRBJ1-6,TRBD1,-,TGTGCCAGCAGCATAGGGGTAGGACAGGGCGGATCACCCCTCCACTTT,CASSIGVGQGGSPLHF
TRBV7-6,TRBJ2-7,TRBD1,many,TGTGCCAGCAGCTTAGAAGGGACAGGGTTCTACGAGCAGTACTTC,CASSLEGTGFYEQYF
TRBV11-1,TRBJ1-1,-,-,TGTGCCAGCAGCTTAGTGCGGACCTTGGGCACTGAAGCTTTCTTT,CASSLVRTLGTEAFF
TRBV6-2/TRBV6-3,TRBJ2-3,TRBD2,-,TGTGCCAGCAGTTACTCCGGACTAGCGGGAGGGCGGGGAGATACGCAGTATTTT,CASSYSGLAGGRGDTQYF
TRBV7-9,TRBJ2-1,TRBD1,many,TGTGCCAGCAGCCTCCGGACAGGCCTTAGCTCCTACAATGAGCAGTTCTTC,CASSLRTGLSSYNEQFF
TRBV3-1,TRBJ2-2,-,few,TGTGCCAGCAGCCGTAGGAGTAGGAACACCGGGGAGCTGTTTTTT,CASSRRSRNTGELFF
TRBV11-2,TRBJ2-2,-,-,TGTGCCAGCGTGGGGGGACCCAACACCGGGGAGCTGTTCTTT,CASVGGPNTGELFF
TRBV2,TRBJ2-1,TRBD2,many,TGTGCCAGCAGTGGGGGGGGAGGCCATGAGCAGTTCTTC,CASSGGGGHEQFF
TRBV6-1,TRBJ2-2,-,many,TGTGCCAGCAGTCCACAATCGAACACCGGGGAGCTGTTTTTT,CASSPQSNTGELFF
TRBV5-6,TRBJ1-2,-,many,TGTGCCAGCAGCCCGCCACAGATTAACTATGGCTACACCTTC,CASSPPQINYGYTF
TRBV9,TRBJ2-1,-,many,TGTGCCAGCAGCCCCGTCGGGAGATACGGTGAGCAGTTCTTC,CASSPVGRYGEQFF
TRBV7-8,TRBJ1-5,TRBD1,many,TGTGCCAGCAGCACTACGACAGGGCATAGTAGTCAGCCCCAGCATTTT,CASSTTTGHSSQPQHF
TRBV28,TRBJ1-2,TRBD1,many,TGTGCCAGCAGTTTATGGAACTCACAGGGGCGCTATGGCTACACCTTC,CASSLWNSQGRYGYTF